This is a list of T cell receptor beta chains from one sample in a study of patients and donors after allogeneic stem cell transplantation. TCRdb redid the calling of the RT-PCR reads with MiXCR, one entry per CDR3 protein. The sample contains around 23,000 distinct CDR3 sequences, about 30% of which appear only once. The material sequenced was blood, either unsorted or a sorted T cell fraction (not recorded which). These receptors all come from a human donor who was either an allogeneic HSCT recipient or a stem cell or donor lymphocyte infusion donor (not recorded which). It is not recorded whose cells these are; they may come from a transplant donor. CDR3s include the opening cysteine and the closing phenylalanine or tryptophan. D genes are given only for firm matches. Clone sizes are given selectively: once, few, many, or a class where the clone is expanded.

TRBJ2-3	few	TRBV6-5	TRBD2	TGTGCCGTCGGCCGGGGGGGCCATATGGATACGCAGTATTTT	CAVGRGGHMDTQYF
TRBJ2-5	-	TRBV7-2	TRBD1	TGTGCCAGCAGCTTATGGGGGACAGAGATCCAAGAGACCCAGTACTTC	CASSLWGTEIQETQYF
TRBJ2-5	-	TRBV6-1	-	TGTGCCAGCAGTGAAATTTTTCGGGACAACCAAGAGACCCAGTACTTC	CASSEIFRDNQETQYF
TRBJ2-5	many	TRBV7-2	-	TGTGCCAGCAGCTTTACTGGCGGGGAGACCCAGTACTTC	CASSFTGGETQYF
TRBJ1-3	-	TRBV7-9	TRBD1	TGTGCCAGCAGGACGATCTCGGGAGGGGGCTATTCTGGAAACACCATATATTTT	CASRTISGGGYSGNTIYF
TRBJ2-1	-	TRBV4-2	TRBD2	TGTGCCAGCAGCCACCCGGGGCTAGCGGGAAAAAATGAGCAGTTCTTC	CASSHPGLAGKNEQFF
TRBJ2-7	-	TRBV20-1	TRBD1	TGCAGTGCTAGAGATAGCGGACAGGGCACCCTATACGAGCAGTACTTC	CSARDSGQGTLYEQYF
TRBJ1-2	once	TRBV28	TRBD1	TGTGCCAGCAGTCCGTGGACAGGGGAGTATGGCTACACCTTC	CASSPWTGEYGYTF
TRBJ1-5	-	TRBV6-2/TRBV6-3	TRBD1	TGTGCCAGCAGTTACCCGGGACAGGGGGCAAGTCAGCCCCAGCATTTT	CASSYPGQGASQPQHF
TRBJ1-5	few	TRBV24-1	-	TGTGCCACCAGTGACCCCGAAAGCAATCAGCCCCAGCATTTT	CATSDPESNQPQHF
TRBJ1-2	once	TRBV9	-	TGTGCCAGCAGCACACCTTTAACAGGGAGCTACACCTTC	CASSTPLTGSYTF
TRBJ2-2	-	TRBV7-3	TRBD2	TGTGCCAGCAGCTTAACCGGGACTAGCAACACCGGGGAGCTGTTTTTT	CASSLTGTSNTGELFF
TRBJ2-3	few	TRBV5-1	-	TGCGCCAGCAGCCTCATAAAAAATACGCAGTATTTT	CASSLIKNTQYF
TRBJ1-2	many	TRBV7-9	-	TGTGCCAGCAGCTTACCCCCACACGGCCACACCTTC	CASSLPPHGHTF
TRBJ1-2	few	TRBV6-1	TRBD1	TGTGCCAGCACGTTCCGGGACAGGGGGAACTATGGCTACACCTTC	CASTFRDRGNYGYTF
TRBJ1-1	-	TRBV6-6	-	TGTGCCAGCAGGCAAGGGGGATCAACTGAAGCTTTCTTT	CASRQGGSTEAFF
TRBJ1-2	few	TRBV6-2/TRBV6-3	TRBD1	TGTGCCAGCAGAGCAACCTCCGACAGGGGGCGAAGGGGCTACACCTTC	CASRATSDRGRRGYTF
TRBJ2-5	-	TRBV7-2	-	TGTGCCAGCAGCTTATTTCCCCAAGAGACCCAGTACTTC	CASSLFPQETQYF
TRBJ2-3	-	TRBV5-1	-	TGCGCCAGCAGCTTGAACGACGGACCTTATACGCAGTATTTT	CASSLNDGPYTQYF
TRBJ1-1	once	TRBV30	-	TGTGCCTGGAGTGTACTCACTGAAGCTTTCTTT	CAWSVLTEAFF
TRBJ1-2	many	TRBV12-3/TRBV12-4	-	TGTGCCAGCAGTTTACTCCCACCCTACACCTTC	CASSLLPPYTF
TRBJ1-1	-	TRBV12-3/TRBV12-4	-	TGTGCCAGCAGTGCCTACCGGGGGAACACTGAAGCTTTCTTT	CASSAYRGNTEAFF
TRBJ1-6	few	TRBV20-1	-	TGCAGTGCTAGACAGCTTAATTCACCCCTCCACTTT	CSARQLNSPLHF
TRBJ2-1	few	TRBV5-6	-	TGTGCCAGCAGCTTACGGTACGGGACACCTTCCTACAATGAGCAGTTCTTC	CASSLRYGTPSYNEQFF
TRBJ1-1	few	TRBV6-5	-	TGTGCCAGCAGTTACGGGGCCGACTTAAGGGAAGCTTTCTTT	CASSYGADLREAFF
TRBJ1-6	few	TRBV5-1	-	TGCGCCAGCAGCTTGACAACACAGGGACATAATTCACCCCTCCACTTT	CASSLTTQGHNSPLHF
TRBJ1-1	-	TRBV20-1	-	TGCAGTGCTGCCCCCGGAGGGGGGGTTGAAGCTTTCTTT	CSAAPGGGVEAFF
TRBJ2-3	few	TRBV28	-	TGTGCCAGCAGGATGAGGACTACGCAGTATTTT	CASRMRTTQYF
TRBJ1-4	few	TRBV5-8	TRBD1	TGTGCCAGCAGACTACAGGGGTCCCTTTTGGGAAAACTGTTTTTT	CASRLQGSLLGKLFF
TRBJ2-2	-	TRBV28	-	TGTGCCAGCAGTTCCTGGGACACCGGGGAGCTGTTTTTT	CASSSWDTGELFF
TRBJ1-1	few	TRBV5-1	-	TGCGCCAGCAGCTTGGAACCGGCAGGCGTGAACACTGAAGCTTTCTTT	CASSLEPAGVNTEAFF
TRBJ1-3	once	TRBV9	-	TGTGCCAGCAGCGTAGGGGAGGGTAGGGTTGGAAACACCATATATTTT	CASSVGEGRVGNTIYF
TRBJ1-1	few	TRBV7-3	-	TGTGCCAGCAGCTTACGGGGAGTCCGGGACTCTGAAGCTTTCTTT	CASSLRGVRDSEAFF
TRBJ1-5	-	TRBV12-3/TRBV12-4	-	TGTGCCAGCAGTCCAGAGGCCCAGCCCCAGCATTTT	CASSPEAQPQHF
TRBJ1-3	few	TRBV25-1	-	TGTGCCAGCAGTGACCTTCTTCAGGGAAACACCATATATTTT	CASSDLLQGNTIYF
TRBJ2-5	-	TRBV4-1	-	TGCGCCAGCAGCCAAACAGGGACAGAGACCCAGTACTTC	CASSQTGTETQYF
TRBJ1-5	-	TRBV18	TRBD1	TGTGCCAGCTCACCATCCGGGACAGGCAGGCCCCAGCATTTT	CASSPSGTGRPQHF
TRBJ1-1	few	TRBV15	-	TGTGCCACCAGCAGAGAAATCGGACACCCGACTGAAGCTTTCTTT	CATSREIGHPTEAFF
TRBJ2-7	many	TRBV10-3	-	TGTGCCATCAGTCCGGGACTGGACTCCTACGAGCAGTACTTC	CAISPGLDSYEQYF
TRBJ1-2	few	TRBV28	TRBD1	TGTGCCAGCAACCGTGAGGGGGCGCAAGGCTACACCTTC	CASNREGAQGYTF
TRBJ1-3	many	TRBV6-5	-	TGTGCCAGCAGTCGGGAAAACACCATATATTTT	CASSRENTIYF
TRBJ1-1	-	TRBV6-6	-	TGTGCCAGCAGTTACCTCGGGCGGCGAACAACTGAAGCTTTCTTT	CASSYLGRRTTEAFF
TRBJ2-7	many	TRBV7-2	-	TGTGCCAGCACCCCAGGCGGGACAGTTTCCTACGAGCAGTACTTC	CASTPGGTVSYEQYF
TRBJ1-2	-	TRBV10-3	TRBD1	TGTGCCATCAGTGTAGGACAGGGCGAAAGGGGCTACACCTTC	CAISVGQGERGYTF
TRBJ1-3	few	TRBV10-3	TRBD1	TGTGCCATCAGTGGCGACAGGGCGGCTGGAAACACCATATATTTT	CAISGDRAAGNTIYF
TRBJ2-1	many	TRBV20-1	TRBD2	TGCAGTGCTAGGAAGGGAGGGGACAATGAGCAGTTCTTC	CSARKGGDNEQFF
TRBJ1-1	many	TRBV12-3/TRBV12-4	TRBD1	TGTGCCAGCAGTCTAATGACAGGGGTGAACACTGAAGCTTTCTTT	CASSLMTGVNTEAFF
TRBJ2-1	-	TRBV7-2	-	TGTGCCAGCAGCTTTGGGGTGTTGGTCTTC	CASSFGVLVF
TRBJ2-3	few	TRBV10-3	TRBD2	TGTGCCATCGGTGGAACAATAGCGGGGGGGCGCACAGATACGCAGTATTTT	CAIGGTIAGGRTDTQYF
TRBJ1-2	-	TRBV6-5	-	TGTGCCAGCAGTTACCTAGTTTCATATGGCTACACCTTC	CASSYLVSYGYTF